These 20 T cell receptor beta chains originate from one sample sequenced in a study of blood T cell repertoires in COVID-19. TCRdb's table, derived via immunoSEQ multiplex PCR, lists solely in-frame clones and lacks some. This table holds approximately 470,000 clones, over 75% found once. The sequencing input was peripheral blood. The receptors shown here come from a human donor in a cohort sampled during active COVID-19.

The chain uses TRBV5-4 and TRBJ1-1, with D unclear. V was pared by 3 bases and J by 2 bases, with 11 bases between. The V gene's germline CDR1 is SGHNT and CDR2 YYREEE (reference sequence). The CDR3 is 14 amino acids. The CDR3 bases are TGTGCCAGCAGCTCGGAGGGATCAAACACTGAAGCTTTCTTT. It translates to CASSSEGSNTEAFF.

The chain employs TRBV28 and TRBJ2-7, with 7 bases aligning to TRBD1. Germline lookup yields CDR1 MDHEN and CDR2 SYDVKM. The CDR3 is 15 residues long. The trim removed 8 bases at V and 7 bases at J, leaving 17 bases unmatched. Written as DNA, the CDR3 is TGTGCCAGCCCCCCGTCGGGACAGCCAGCTGGGGAGCAGTACTTC. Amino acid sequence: CASPPSGQPAGEQYF.

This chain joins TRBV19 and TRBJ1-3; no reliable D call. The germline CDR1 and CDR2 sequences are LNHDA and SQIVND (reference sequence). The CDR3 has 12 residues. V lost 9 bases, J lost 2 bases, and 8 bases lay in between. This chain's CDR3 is CASRDPGNTIYF. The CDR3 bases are TGTGCCAGCCGGGATCCTGGAAACACCATATATTTT.

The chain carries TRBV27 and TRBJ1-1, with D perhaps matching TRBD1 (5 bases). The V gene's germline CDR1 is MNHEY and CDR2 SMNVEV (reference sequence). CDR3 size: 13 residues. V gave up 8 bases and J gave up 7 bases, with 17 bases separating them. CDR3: CASGLGQGIEAFF. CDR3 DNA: TGTGCCAGCGGGCTCGGGCAGGGAATTGAAGCTTTCTTT.

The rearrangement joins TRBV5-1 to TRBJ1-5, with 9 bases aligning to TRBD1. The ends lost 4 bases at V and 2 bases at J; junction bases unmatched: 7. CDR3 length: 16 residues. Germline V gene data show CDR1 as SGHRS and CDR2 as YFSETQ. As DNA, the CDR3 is TGCGCCAGCAGCCCCGGGGACAGGGAAGGCAATCAGCCCCAGCATTTT. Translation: CASSPGDREGNQPQHF.

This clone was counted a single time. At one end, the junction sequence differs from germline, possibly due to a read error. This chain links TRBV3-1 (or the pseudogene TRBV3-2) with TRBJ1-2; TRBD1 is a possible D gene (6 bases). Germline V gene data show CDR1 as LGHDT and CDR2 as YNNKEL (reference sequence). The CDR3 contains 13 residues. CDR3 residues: CASSQGTRGIRRF. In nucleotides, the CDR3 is TGTGCCAGCAGCCAAGGCACAAGGGGGATTCGAAGATTC.

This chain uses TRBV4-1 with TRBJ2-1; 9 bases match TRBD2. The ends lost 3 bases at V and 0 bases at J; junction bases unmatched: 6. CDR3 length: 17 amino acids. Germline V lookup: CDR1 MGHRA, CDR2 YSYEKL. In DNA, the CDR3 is TGCGCCAGCAGCCAGGCTGGACTAGCGCTCTCCTACAATGAGCAGTTCTTC. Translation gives CASSQAGLALSYNEQFF.

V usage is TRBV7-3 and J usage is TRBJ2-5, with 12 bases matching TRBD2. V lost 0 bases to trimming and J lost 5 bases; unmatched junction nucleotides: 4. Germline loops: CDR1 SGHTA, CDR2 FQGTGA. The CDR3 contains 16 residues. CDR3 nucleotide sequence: TGTGCCAGCAGCTTAACTCGGACTAGCGGGATGGAGACCCAGTACTTC. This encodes CASSLTRTSGMETQYF.

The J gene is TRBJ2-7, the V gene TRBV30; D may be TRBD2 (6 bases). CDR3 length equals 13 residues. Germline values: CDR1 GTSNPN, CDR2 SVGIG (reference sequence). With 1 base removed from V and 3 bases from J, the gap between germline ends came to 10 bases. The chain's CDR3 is CAWSGGTLYEQYF. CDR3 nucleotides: TGTGCCTGGAGTGGGGGGACTCTCTACGAGCAGTACTTC.

The CDR3 nucleotides read TGTGCCAGCAGTTACCCGACATTAGAAGTAAACACCGGGGAGCTGTTTTTT. Translating gives CASSYPTLEVNTGELFF. The rearrangement links TRBV6-2 or TRBV6-3 to TRBJ2-2; no definite D call. The V end was cut by 2 bases, the J end by 2 bases, with 15 bases between. Germline loops: CDR1 MNHEY, CDR2 SVGEGT. The CDR3 sequence is 17 residues long.

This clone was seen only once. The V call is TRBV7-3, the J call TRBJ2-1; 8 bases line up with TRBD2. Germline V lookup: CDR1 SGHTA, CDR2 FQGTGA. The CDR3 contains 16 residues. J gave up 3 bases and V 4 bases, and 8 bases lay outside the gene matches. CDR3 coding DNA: TGTGCCAGCAGCTCACTGGGACTAGTGGGCTACAATGAGCAGTTCTTC. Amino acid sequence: CASSSLGLVGYNEQFF.

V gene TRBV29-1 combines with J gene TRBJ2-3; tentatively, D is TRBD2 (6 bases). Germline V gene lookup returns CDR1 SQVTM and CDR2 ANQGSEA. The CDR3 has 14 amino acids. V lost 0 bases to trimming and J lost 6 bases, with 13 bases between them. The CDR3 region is CSVEEGGLLDTQYF. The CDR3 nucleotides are TGCAGCGTTGAAGAGGGGGGACTTCTCGATACGCAGTATTTT.

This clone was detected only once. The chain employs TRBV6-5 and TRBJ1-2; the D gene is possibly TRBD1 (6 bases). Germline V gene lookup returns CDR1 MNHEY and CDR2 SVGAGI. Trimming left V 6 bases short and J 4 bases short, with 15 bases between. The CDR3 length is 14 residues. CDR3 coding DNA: TGTGCCAGCAGGCCGAGCCAGGGGCCCTATGGCTACACCTTC. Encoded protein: CASRPSQGPYGYTF.

The CDR3 loop reads CASSSRGPNYGYTF. As DNA, the CDR3 is TGTGCCAGCAGTTCGCGGGGTCCTAACTATGGCTACACCTTC. The genes are TRBV28 and TRBJ1-2; no reliable D call. CDR1 MDHEN and CDR2 SYDVKM come from the germline V gene. The CDR3 contains 14 residues. The V end was cut by 4 bases, the J end by 0 bases, with 9 bases between.

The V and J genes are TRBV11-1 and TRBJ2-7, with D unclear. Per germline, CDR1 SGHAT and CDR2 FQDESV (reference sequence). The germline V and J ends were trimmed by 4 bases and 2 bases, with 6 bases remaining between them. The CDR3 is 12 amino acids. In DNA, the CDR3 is TGTGCCAGCAGCTCCTCTACCTACGAGCAGTACTTC. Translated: CASSSSTYEQYF. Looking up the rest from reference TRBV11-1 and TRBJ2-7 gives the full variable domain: EAEVAQSPRYKITEKSQAVAFWCDPISGHATLYWYRQILGQGPELLVQFQDESVVDDSQLPKDRFSAERLKGVDSTLKIQPAELGDSAMYLCASSSSTYEQYFGPGTRLTVT.

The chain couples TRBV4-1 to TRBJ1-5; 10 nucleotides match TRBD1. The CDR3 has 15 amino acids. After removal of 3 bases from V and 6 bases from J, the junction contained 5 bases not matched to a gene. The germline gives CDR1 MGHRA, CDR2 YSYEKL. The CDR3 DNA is TGCGCCAGCAGCCACGGACAGGGGGGAATTCAGCCCCAGCATTTT. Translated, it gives CASSHGQGGIQPQHF.

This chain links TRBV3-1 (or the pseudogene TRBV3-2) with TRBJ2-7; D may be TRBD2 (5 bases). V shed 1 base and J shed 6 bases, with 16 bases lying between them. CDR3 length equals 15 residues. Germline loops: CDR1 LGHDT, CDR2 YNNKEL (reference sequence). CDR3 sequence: CASSQVSLADGEQYF. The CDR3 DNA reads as TGTGCCAGCAGCCAAGTTTCCCTAGCAGACGGCGAGCAGTACTTC.

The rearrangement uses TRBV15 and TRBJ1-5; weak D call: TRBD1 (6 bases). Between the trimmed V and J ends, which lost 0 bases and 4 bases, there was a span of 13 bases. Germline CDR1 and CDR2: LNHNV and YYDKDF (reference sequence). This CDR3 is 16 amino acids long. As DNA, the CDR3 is TGTGCCACCAGCAGAGAAAAGGACAGCTTAAATCAGCCCCAGCATTTT. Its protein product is CATSREKDSLNQPQHF.

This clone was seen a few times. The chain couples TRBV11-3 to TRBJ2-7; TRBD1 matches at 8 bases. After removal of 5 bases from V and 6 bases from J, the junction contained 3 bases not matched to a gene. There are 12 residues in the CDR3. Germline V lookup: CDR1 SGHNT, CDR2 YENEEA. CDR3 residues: CASSPDRGEQYF. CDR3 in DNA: TGTGCCAGCAGCCCAGACAGGGGCGAGCAGTACTTC.

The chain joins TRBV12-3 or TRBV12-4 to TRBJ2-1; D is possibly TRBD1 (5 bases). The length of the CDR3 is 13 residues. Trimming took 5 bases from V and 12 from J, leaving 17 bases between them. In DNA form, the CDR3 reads TGTGCCAGCAGTGAAGGGGCCCCTTCGGGGCAGTTCTTC. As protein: CASSEGAPSGQFF.